This T cell receptor beta chain was found in a study of T cells in localized non-small cell lung cancer (dated by TCRdb to about 2020). Regarding the complete study: The study analyzed T cell repertoires of approximately 240 early-stage NSCLC patients, comparing tumors and uninvolved tumor-adjacent lungs. The cohort comprised around 240 treatment-naïve NSCLC patients with resected, localized lung tumors. The mean age of the NSCLC patients was under 70 years, with fewer than 150 men and around 100 women.

The investigation overall reported the following: Longer overall survival was associated with higher T cell density in blood, whereas shorter survival was associated with higher clonality in adjacent lung. Of the top 100 tumor clones, a median of approximately 60 were detected in paired uninvolved adjacent lung; around 30 were also among that lung's top 100. Because the study design was exploratory, TCR variables were selected using unadjusted p-values without false-discovery rate correction. Uninvolved tumor-adjacent lung showed the highest T cell clonality, higher than tumor, which suggests more focused antigenic responses in the adjacent lung. Multi-region tumor sequencing was not performed, so intratumor heterogeneity could not be excluded.

Comment on this clone: Its antigen specificity is not known. No base-level quality is on record; no much larger clone is a single base apart.

From the cysteine up to the phenylalanine, the CDR3 has a length of 15 residues. Just CDR3 DNA is preserved here, 45 bases in frame from base 1. At the junction V is shortened by 5 bases and J by 5 bases, with 16 bases in between. Looking up the germline V gene yields CDR1 WSHSY and CDR2 SAAADI. The immunoSEQ Assay was used to sequence TCR beta CDR3 regions from DNA. The study's own analysis went as follows. T cell density was computed as TCR beta template counts normalized to usable DNA estimated by amplifying housekeeping genes. The preseqR package was used to estimate richness by extrapolating to 400,000 templates for PBMC samples and to 120,000 templates for tissue samples. Clonality was defined by subtracting Pielou's evenness from one. Tissue-enriched TCRs were identified through differential abundance testing performed on productive amino-acid clonotypes, with a minimum total count of 5 and an alpha of 0.1. The Jaccard Index and the Morisita Overlap Index were used to quantify repertoire overlap between compartments. GLIPH clustered TCR beta CDR3s with public tetramer-defined viral CDR3s; viral motifs required at least three viral sequences plus V-gene enrichment. The clones in this table, taken by TCRdb from immuneACCESS, are in-frame only. Not every clone is retained; where verified, under half of the shortfall comes from an unresolved V gene, and the cause of the rest is unknown. V, J and clone size derive from that table, while D and trimming were established from the DNA sequence. The sample profile shows 25,000 to 30,000 clones; roughly 91% of them were found once. Jointly, the top ten make up over 10% of the sample.

At diagnosis, peripheral blood, uninvolved tumor-adjacent lung and tumor were collected and stored as a combination of fresh-frozen and FFPE material. For TCR repertoire profiling, blood samples were analyzed as peripheral blood mononuclear cells. The chain is assembled from TRBV10-2 and TRBJ1-5; the D gene lacks a confident call. The sample consisted of peripheral blood, taken before any cancer treatment. This TCR derives from a female donor of 60 years or more with stage III squamous cell lung carcinoma. CDR3 sequence: CASSREGPAYQPQHF. The DNA reads as follows: TGCGCCAGCAGTAGGGAAGGGCCAGCATATCAGCCCCAGCATTTT.